This is a list of T cell receptor beta chains from one sample in a study of shared clonotypes between healthy human individuals. TCRdb keeps only in-frame clones here, not all; method: immunoSEQ multiplex PCR. There are roughly 76,000 clones in the sample; under 65% occur only once, and about 51% lies in the top ten. The sequenced material came from memory CD8+ T cells sorted from blood. The receptors here all came from a man aged 25-45 years in good health. Both conserved end residues are part of each CDR3. A D gene is named only where the DNA matches it firmly. For some rows the clone size is stated as once, few or many, or as a class when expanded; others skip it.

CDR3aa: CASSLLTGADEQYF
CDR3nt: TGTGCCAGCAGCTTATTAACGGGTGCAGACGAGCAGTACTTC
j_gene: TRBJ2-7
d_gene: NA
v_gene: TRBV4-2
abundance: NA

CDR3aa: CASIRAALSNQPQHF
CDR3nt: TGTGCCAGCATCCGGGCAGCCCTTAGCAATCAGCCCCAGCATTTT
j_gene: TRBJ1-5
d_gene: NA
v_gene: TRBV28
abundance: NA

CDR3aa: CAIGLGNEQFF
CDR3nt: TGTGCCATTGGGCTGGGAAATGAGCAGTTCTTC
j_gene: TRBJ2-1
d_gene: NA
v_gene: TRBV6-5
abundance: NA

CDR3aa: CASSAGTSTAHEQYF
CDR3nt: TGTGCCAGCAGCGCCGGGACTAGCACCGCCCACGAGCAGTACTTC
j_gene: TRBJ2-7
d_gene: TRBD2
v_gene: TRBV9
abundance: NA

CDR3aa: CASVWTSGIYNEQFF
CDR3nt: TGTGCCAGCGTCTGGACTAGCGGGATCTACAATGAGCAGTTCTTC
j_gene: TRBJ2-1
d_gene: TRBD2
v_gene: TRBV25-1
abundance: few

CDR3aa: CASSPGWEAYNEQFF
CDR3nt: TGTGCCAGCAGCCCAGGGTGGGAGGCCTACAATGAGCAGTTCTTC
j_gene: TRBJ2-1
d_gene: NA
v_gene: TRBV7-3
abundance: many

CDR3aa: CASSDSTSGSNEQFF
CDR3nt: TGTGCCAGCAGTGACTCGACTAGCGGGAGCAATGAGCAGTTCTTC
j_gene: TRBJ2-1
d_gene: TRBD2
v_gene: TRBV6-5
abundance: NA

CDR3aa: CASSDSAGAYNEQFF
CDR3nt: TGTGCCAGCAGTGACTCAGCGGGAGCCTACAATGAGCAGTTCTTC
j_gene: TRBJ2-1
d_gene: TRBD2
v_gene: TRBV6-4
abundance: few

CDR3aa: CASSESEQFF
CDR3nt: TGTGCCAGCAGTGAAAGTGAGCAGTTCTTC
j_gene: TRBJ2-1
d_gene: NA
v_gene: TRBV25-1
abundance: NA

CDR3aa: CASSIRDPGQGSDTQYF
CDR3nt: TGTGCCAGCAGCATCCGAGATCCGGGACAGGGGTCAGATACGCAGTATTTT
j_gene: TRBJ2-3
d_gene: TRBD1
v_gene: TRBV9
abundance: NA

CDR3aa: CASSAVSYEQYF
CDR3nt: TGTGCCAGCAGTGCAGTCTCCTACGAGCAGTACTTC
j_gene: TRBJ2-7
d_gene: NA
v_gene: TRBV28
abundance: many

CDR3aa: CASSSVLAGELGNEQFF
CDR3nt: TGTGCCAGCAGCTCGGTACTAGCGGGAGAGTTGGGGAATGAGCAGTTCTTC
j_gene: TRBJ2-1
d_gene: TRBD2
v_gene: TRBV9
abundance: NA

CDR3aa: CASRLSLARGTAVYGYTF
CDR3nt: TGTGCAAGTCGCTTAAGCCTGGCTAGGGGGACAGCTGTCTATGGCTACACCTTC
j_gene: TRBJ1-2
d_gene: NA
v_gene: TRBV12-2
abundance: once

CDR3aa: CASNGGSSYEQYF
CDR3nt: TGTGCCAGCAATGGGGGATCCTCCTACGAGCAGTACTTC
j_gene: TRBJ2-7
d_gene: NA
v_gene: TRBV27
abundance: NA

CDR3aa: CASRDSRKNTEAFF
CDR3nt: TGTGCCAGCCGTGATAGCAGGAAGAACACTGAAGCTTTCTTT
j_gene: TRBJ1-1
d_gene: NA
v_gene: TRBV7-9
abundance: few

CDR3aa: CASSVREGGNEQFF
CDR3nt: TGTGCCAGCAGTGTACGGGAGGGCGGCAATGAGCAGTTCTTC
j_gene: TRBJ2-1
d_gene: TRBD2
v_gene: TRBV6-4
abundance: few

CDR3aa: CASSLWAGTLNTEAFF
CDR3nt: TGTGCCAGCAGCTTATGGGCAGGGACACTGAACACTGAAGCTTTCTTT
j_gene: TRBJ1-1
d_gene: NA
v_gene: TRBV7-2
abundance: NA

CDR3aa: CASRAGSQAFF
CDR3nt: TGTGCCAGTAGAGCAGGGTCCCAAGCTTTCTTT
j_gene: TRBJ1-1
d_gene: NA
v_gene: TRBV19
abundance: NA

CDR3aa: CASSPDDSEFTDTQYF
CDR3nt: TGTGCCAGCTCACCAGACGACTCCGAGTTCACAGATACGCAGTATTTT
j_gene: TRBJ2-3
d_gene: NA
v_gene: TRBV18
abundance: NA

CDR3aa: CASRPGTGLYEQYF
CDR3nt: TGTGCCAGCAGACCCGGGACAGGGCTCTACGAGCAGTACTTC
j_gene: TRBJ2-7
d_gene: TRBD1
v_gene: TRBV7-2
abundance: NA

CDR3aa: CASSRGLLETQYF
CDR3nt: TGTGCCAGCAGTCGGGGGCTCTTAGAGACCCAGTACTTC
j_gene: TRBJ2-5
d_gene: NA
v_gene: TRBV27
abundance: NA

CDR3aa: CASSSGRQRGQFF
CDR3nt: TGTGCCAGCAGTTCTGGTCGACAAAGGGGGCAGTTCTTC
j_gene: TRBJ2-1
d_gene: NA
v_gene: TRBV6-1
abundance: few

CDR3aa: CASSYYSGELFF
CDR3nt: TGTGCCAGCAGTTACTACTCCGGGGAGCTGTTTTTT
j_gene: TRBJ2-2
d_gene: NA
v_gene: TRBV6-5
abundance: NA

CDR3aa: CASSLFGDRGYEQYF
CDR3nt: TGTGCCAGCAGCTTGTTTGGAGACAGGGGTTACGAGCAGTACTTC
j_gene: TRBJ2-7
d_gene: TRBD1
v_gene: TRBV11-2
abundance: once

CDR3aa: CASSYSSGFQYGYTF
CDR3nt: TGTGCCAGCAGTTACTCCTCAGGGTTTCAATATGGCTACACCTTC
j_gene: TRBJ1-2
d_gene: NA
v_gene: TRBV6-6
abundance: few

CDR3aa: CSVVVAEHEQYF
CDR3nt: TGCAGCGTTGTAGTAGCGGAGCACGAGCAGTACTTC
j_gene: TRBJ2-7
d_gene: NA
v_gene: TRBV29-1
abundance: NA

CDR3aa: CASSPGQKNEKLFF
CDR3nt: TGCGCCAGCAGTCCGGGACAGAAAAATGAAAAACTGTTTTTT
j_gene: TRBJ1-4
d_gene: TRBD1
v_gene: TRBV23-1
abundance: NA

CDR3aa: CASSSPTGAVYEQYF
CDR3nt: TGTGCCAGCAGCTCCCCGACAGGGGCAGTCTACGAGCAGTACTTC
j_gene: TRBJ2-7
d_gene: TRBD1
v_gene: TRBV7-9
abundance: NA

CDR3aa: CASSRVGEQYF
CDR3nt: TGTGCCAGCTCCCGGGTGGGAGAGCAGTACTTC
j_gene: TRBJ2-7
d_gene: NA
v_gene: TRBV25-1
abundance: NA

CDR3aa: CASSLIRNTEAFF
CDR3nt: TGTGCCAGCAGCCTCATTAGGAACACTGAAGCTTTCTTT
j_gene: TRBJ1-1
d_gene: NA
v_gene: TRBV4-2
abundance: NA

CDR3aa: CASMGTQGAPEKLFF
CDR3nt: TGTGCCAGCATGGGGACACAGGGGGCTCCTGAAAAACTGTTTTTT
j_gene: TRBJ1-4
d_gene: TRBD1
v_gene: TRBV28
abundance: NA

CDR3aa: CASTEGQGTDTQYF
CDR3nt: TGTGCCAGCACCGAGGGACAGGGAACAGATACGCAGTATTTT
j_gene: TRBJ2-3
d_gene: TRBD1
v_gene: TRBV5-4
abundance: NA

CDR3aa: CASSLDWYGDNEQFF
CDR3nt: TGTGCCAGCAGCTTAGATTGGTACGGAGACAATGAGCAGTTCTTC
j_gene: TRBJ2-1
d_gene: NA
v_gene: TRBV11-2
abundance: many

CDR3aa: CASSIGTFLETQYF
CDR3nt: TGTGCCAGTAGTATTGGGACTTTTCTAGAGACCCAGTACTTC
j_gene: TRBJ2-5
d_gene: NA
v_gene: TRBV19
abundance: NA

CDR3aa: CASKGQTGVGGYTF
CDR3nt: TGTGCCAGCAAGGGACAAACGGGGGTGGGTGGCTACACCTTC
j_gene: TRBJ1-2
d_gene: NA
v_gene: TRBV9
abundance: NA

CDR3aa: CASSHSTGPLQETQYF
CDR3nt: TGCGCCAGCAGCCACTCGACAGGGCCGCTACAAGAGACCCAGTACTTC
j_gene: TRBJ2-5
d_gene: TRBD1
v_gene: TRBV4-1
abundance: few

CDR3aa: CASSTRQGFGNQPQHF
CDR3nt: TGTGCCAGTAGTACTAGACAGGGGTTCGGCAATCAGCCCCAGCATTTT
j_gene: TRBJ1-5
d_gene: TRBD1
v_gene: TRBV19
abundance: NA

CDR3aa: CASSLVAGADAQYF
CDR3nt: TGTGCCAGCAGTCTTGTAGCGGGAGCGGATGCGCAGTATTTT
j_gene: TRBJ2-3
d_gene: TRBD2
v_gene: TRBV28
abundance: NA

CDR3aa: CASSLSRETQYF
CDR3nt: TGTGCCAGCAGCTTAAGTCGGGAGACCCAGTACTTC
j_gene: TRBJ2-5
d_gene: NA
v_gene: TRBV7-9
abundance: NA

CDR3aa: CASSLGGSRSYNEQFF
CDR3nt: TGTGCCAGCAGCTTAGGGGGTAGTCGGTCCTACAATGAGCAGTTCTTC
j_gene: TRBJ2-1
d_gene: NA
v_gene: TRBV7-2
abundance: NA

CDR3aa: CASSASGSSTGELFF
CDR3nt: TGTGCCAGCAGCGCTAGCGGGAGTAGCACCGGGGAGCTGTTTTTT
j_gene: TRBJ2-2
d_gene: TRBD2
v_gene: TRBV9
abundance: few

CDR3aa: CASSLLAGGTDTQYF
CDR3nt: TGTGCCAGCAGTTTGCTAGCGGGAGGCACAGATACGCAGTATTTT
j_gene: TRBJ2-3
d_gene: TRBD2
v_gene: TRBV28
abundance: many

CDR3aa: CASSNRDRGNQPQHF
CDR3nt: TGTGCCAGCAGTAACCGTGACAGGGGAAATCAGCCCCAGCATTTT
j_gene: TRBJ1-5
d_gene: TRBD1
v_gene: TRBV28
abundance: medium-sized

CDR3aa: CASASSLFEQYF
CDR3nt: TGTGCCAGCGCCTCCAGCTTGTTTGAGCAGTACTTC
j_gene: TRBJ2-7
d_gene: NA
v_gene: TRBV28
abundance: once

CDR3aa: CASARELTATPSYTF
CDR3nt: TGTGCCAGCGCCCGGGAATTAACTGCGACGCCGAGCTACACCTTC
j_gene: TRBJ1-2
d_gene: NA
v_gene: TRBV28
abundance: NA

CDR3aa: CASSSFDSLAKNIQYF
CDR3nt: TGTGCCAGCAGCTCGTTCGACAGCCTAGCCAAAAACATTCAGTACTTC
j_gene: TRBJ2-4
d_gene: NA
v_gene: TRBV7-2
abundance: NA

CDR3aa: CASSSWDRSSYEQYF
CDR3nt: TGTGCCAGCAGCTCATGGGACAGAAGCTCCTACGAGCAGTACTTC
j_gene: TRBJ2-7
d_gene: TRBD1
v_gene: TRBV7-9
abundance: NA

CDR3aa: CASSLSYEQYF
CDR3nt: TGTGCCAGCTCACTCTCCTACGAGCAGTACTTC
j_gene: TRBJ2-7
d_gene: NA
v_gene: TRBV18
abundance: NA

CDR3aa: CASSSLEPGQGRVKNIQYF
CDR3nt: TGTGCCAGCAGCTCCCTCGAACCCGGACAGGGACGGGTCAAAAACATTCAGTACTTC
j_gene: TRBJ2-4
d_gene: TRBD1
v_gene: TRBV11-2
abundance: NA

CDR3aa: CASSRGLAGNNEQFF
CDR3nt: TGTGCCAGCAGCCGCGGACTAGCGGGAAACAATGAGCAGTTCTTC
j_gene: TRBJ2-1
d_gene: TRBD2
v_gene: TRBV7-9
abundance: NA

CDR3aa: CASSHRVGTSGRHEQFF
CDR3nt: TGTGCCAGCAGCCATAGGGTAGGGACTAGCGGGAGGCATGAGCAGTTCTTC
j_gene: TRBJ2-1
d_gene: TRBD2
v_gene: TRBV7-9
abundance: NA

CDR3aa: CASSGERGLPVSYNEQFF
CDR3nt: TGTGCCAGCAGTGGCGAAAGGGGGCTACCAGTTTCCTACAATGAGCAGTTCTTC
j_gene: TRBJ2-1
d_gene: TRBD1
v_gene: TRBV6-4
abundance: few

CDR3aa: CASSLPGLNQPQHF
CDR3nt: TGTGCCAGCAGCTTACCGGGTCTCAATCAGCCCCAGCATTTT
j_gene: TRBJ1-5
d_gene: NA
v_gene: TRBV7-9
abundance: few

CDR3aa: CASSYVEGADTQYF
CDR3nt: TGTGCCAGCAGTTACGTCGAAGGGGCAGATACGCAGTATTTT
j_gene: TRBJ2-3
d_gene: NA
v_gene: TRBV6-5
abundance: NA

CDR3aa: CASSYPATGELFF
CDR3nt: TGTGCCAGCAGTTACCCAGCAACCGGGGAGCTGTTTTTT
j_gene: TRBJ2-2
d_gene: NA
v_gene: TRBV6-5
abundance: NA